This T cell receptor beta chain was found in a study of blood T cell repertoires in COVID-19. In the study overall: Collection of acute and convalescent COVID-19 samples took place in the United States, Italy and Spain. Sources were T cells, B-cell-depleted T cells, or PBMCs; the material itself was cDNA or gDNA.

Original processing methods: Nucleated cell counts were estimated from reference gene primer amplification. The data were produced by immunoSEQ multiplex PCR, yet TCRdb's version contains in-frame clones alone and is incomplete. V and J calls and clone size are as listed in that table; D and trimming were resolved from the DNA. The table lists about 120,000 clones, about 79% of them singletons. The V gene's germline CDR1 is SQVTM and CDR2 ANQGSEA. CDR3 size: 11 residues. Between the trimmed V and J ends, which lost 7 bases and 6 bases, there was a span of 12 bases. The clonotype originates from a woman over 75 with acute or convalescent COVID-19. The J gene is TRBJ1-1, the V gene TRBV29-1; maybe TRBD1 (6 bases). Sequenced: peripheral blood. In nucleotides, the CDR3 is TGCAGCGCGCTTGGGGGCCCTGAAGCTTTCTTT. Amino acid sequence: CSALGGPEAFF.